One T cell receptor beta chain is described in this entry. The data were taken from a study of blood T cell repertoires in COVID-19. Study details: Specimens from acute and convalescent COVID-19 originated in the United States, Italy and Spain. T cells, B-cell-depleted T cells, or PBMCs provided the cDNA or gDNA that served as material.

Authors' data handling: Reference gene primer amplification gave estimated nucleated cell counts. Profiling relied on immunoSEQ multiplex PCR, and the TCRdb table lists in-frame clones only, not all of them. V and J calls and clone size are those listed in that table; D and trimming were worked out from the DNA. The table records 120,000 or so clones, about 78% of them present only once. The CDR3 is 15 amino acids. Germline V lookup: CDR1 SGHRS, CDR2 YFSETQ. Between the trimmed V and J ends, which lost 1 base and 2 bases, there was a span of 10 bases. The specimen was peripheral blood. The clonotype was recovered from a man in his 70s with acute or convalescent COVID-19. The chain combines TRBV5-1 with TRBJ2-1, with a possible D match to TRBD2 (6 bases). CDR3 nucleotide sequence: TGCGCCAGCAGCTTGCAGGGAGGCACCTACAATGAGCAGTTCTTC. Translating it yields CASSLQGGTYNEQFF.